This T cell receptor (beta chain) was observed in a study of breast tumors, draining lymph nodes, adjacent tissues. TCRdb used MiXCR to reprocess the multiplex PCR reads, holding one entry per CDR3 protein. The table includes 200,000 or so distinct CDR3 sequences, roughly 31% detected once. This clonotype was seen at least ten times. Its antigen is unknown. Study-wide findings and caveats: Tumor TCR diversity was below lymph nodes but above nontumor tissue. That most tumor T cells come from lymph nodes remained unproven. The data were judged consistent with most tumor T cells coming from lymph node and expanding in tumor.

Breast cancer patients provided tissue from their axillary draining lymph nodes. Germline values: CDR1 SGDLS, CDR2 YYNGEE. Germline trimming cut 4 bases from V and 3 bases from J; bases unmatched to any gene: 10. The CDR3 is 15 amino acids. This receptor was obtained from a female donor with breast cancer. Some clones in this sample may be carry-over from other donors' samples. The source material was axillary lymph node tissue. The chain uses TRBV9 and TRBJ2-7; 7 bases match TRBD2. This chain's CDR3 is CASSQGPGGYYEQYF. Here the CDR3 DNA reads TGTGCCAGCAGCCAAGGGCCGGGGGGATACTACGAGCAGTACTTC.